This T cell receptor beta chain was captured by sequencing in a study of tumor and adjacent non-tumor tissue in lung cancer. This sample's RNA came from whole unsorted tissue. This non-tumor lung sample came from over 3 cm beyond the tumor edge. The library came from three nested PCR rounds adapted from ARM-PCR protocols. TCRdb re-analysed the multiplex PCR reads in MiXCR, keeping a single row per CDR3 protein. The sample yields about 48,000 distinct CDR3 sequences, around 60% seen once. CDR3 length: 13 amino acids. The ends lost 9 bases at V and 6 bases at J; junction bases unmatched: 9. Germline CDR1 and CDR2: SGHAT and FQNNGV.

The sample taken for sequencing was distant non-tumor lung tissue. The rearrangement uses TRBV11-2 and TRBJ2-7; 9 nucleotides align to TRBD1. The TCR comes from an older woman with non-small cell lung cancer. The DNA of the CDR3 is TGTGCCAGTAGCGCGCGGACAGGGGCCGAGCAGTACTTC. It encodes CASSARTGAEQYF.